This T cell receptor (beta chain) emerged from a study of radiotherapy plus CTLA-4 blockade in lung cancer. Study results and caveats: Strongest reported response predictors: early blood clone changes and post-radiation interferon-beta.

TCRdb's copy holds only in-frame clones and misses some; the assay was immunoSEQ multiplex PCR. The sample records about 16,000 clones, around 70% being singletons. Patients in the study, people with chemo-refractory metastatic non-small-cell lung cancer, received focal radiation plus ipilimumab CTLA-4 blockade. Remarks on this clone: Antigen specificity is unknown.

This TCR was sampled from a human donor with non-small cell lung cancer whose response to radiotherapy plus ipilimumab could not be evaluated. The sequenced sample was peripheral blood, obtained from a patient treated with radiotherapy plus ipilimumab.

The CDR3 coding sequence is TGCGCCAGCAGCGTAGGACAGGGGATCAACGAGCAGTACTTC. Amino acid sequence: CASSVGQGINEQYF. The rearrangement uses TRBV10-2 and TRBJ2-7, with TRBD1 matching over 9 bases. Germline values: CDR1 WSHSY, CDR2 SAAADI. The CDR3 is 14 amino acids. V shed 6 bases and J 5 bases; nucleotides not matched to a gene: 8.